Listed below are T cell receptor beta chains from one sample, sequenced in a study of blood T cell repertoires in COVID-19. Only in-frame clones appear in the TCRdb table, and some are missing; sequencing was by immunoSEQ multiplex PCR. The top ten clones hold 10% to 15% of a sample with hundreds of thousands of clones, less than 90% of them seen once. Material for sequencing was peripheral blood. All receptors derive from a human donor in a cohort sampled during active COVID-19. Both conserved end residues are part of each CDR3. The order of the fields is clone size, D gene, V gene, J gene, CDR3 protein, CDR3 DNA. A D gene is named only where the DNA matches it firmly. Only part of the rows carry a size: once, few, many, or a class if the clone is expanded.

abundance: .; d_gene: .; v_gene: TRBV6-7; j_gene: TRBJ2-7; CDR3aa: CASSYPKTSHPNPYEQYF; CDR3nt: TGTGCCAGCAGTTACCCAAAAACTAGTCACCCAAACCCCTACGAGCAGTACTTC
abundance: .; d_gene: .; v_gene: TRBV7-9; j_gene: TRBJ2-3; CDR3aa: CASSFALETQYF; CDR3nt: TGTGCCAGCAGCTTTGCACTAGAGACGCAGTATTTT
abundance: .; d_gene: .; v_gene: TRBV3-1/TRBV3-2; j_gene: TRBJ2-1; CDR3aa: CASSQEGGVSYNEQFF; CDR3nt: TGTGCCAGCAGCCAAGAGGGCGGGGTCTCCTACAATGAGCAGTTCTTC
abundance: .; d_gene: .; v_gene: TRBV11-1; j_gene: TRBJ2-3; CDR3aa: CASSTPSLGAQYF; CDR3nt: TGTGCCAGCAGCACTCCATCCCTGGGCGCGCAGTATTTT
abundance: .; d_gene: TRBD2; v_gene: TRBV28; j_gene: TRBJ2-1; CDR3aa: CASSSKTSGRNEQFF; CDR3nt: TGTGCCAGCAGTTCAAAGACTAGCGGGAGGAATGAGCAGTTCTTC
abundance: .; d_gene: TRBD2; v_gene: TRBV14; j_gene: TRBJ2-3; CDR3aa: CASSPLTSGIGDTQYF; CDR3nt: TGTGCCAGCAGCCCATTGACTAGCGGGATAGGAGATACGCAGTATTTT
abundance: few; d_gene: .; v_gene: TRBV2; j_gene: TRBJ2-1; CDR3aa: CATRGNEQFF; CDR3nt: TGTGCCACCCGGGGCAATGAGCAGTTCTTC
abundance: .; d_gene: .; v_gene: TRBV7-9; j_gene: TRBJ1-5; CDR3aa: CASSPGTGPEEPQHF; CDR3nt: TGTGCCAGCAGCCCTGGAACAGGGCCGGAGGAGCCCCAGCATTTT
abundance: .; d_gene: TRBD1; v_gene: TRBV6-1; j_gene: TRBJ2-2; CDR3aa: CASSEGTGRTGELFF; CDR3nt: TGTGCCAGCAGTGAAGGGACAGGGAGGACCGGGGAGCTGTTTTTT
abundance: .; d_gene: TRBD2; v_gene: TRBV11-3; j_gene: TRBJ2-2; CDR3aa: CASSFAGGSNTGELFF; CDR3nt: TGTGCCAGCAGCTTCGCGGGAGGGTCGAACACCGGGGAGCTGTTTTTT
abundance: .; d_gene: TRBD2; v_gene: TRBV6-2/TRBV6-3; j_gene: TRBJ2-7; CDR3aa: CASSTTRLAGDNEQYF; CDR3nt: TGTGCCAGCAGTACCACCCGACTAGCGGGAGACAACGAGCAGTACTTC
abundance: .; d_gene: .; v_gene: TRBV20-1; j_gene: TRBJ2-7; CDR3aa: CSASWSLGGDGDEQYF; CDR3nt: TGCAGTGCTAGTTGGTCCTTGGGGGGAGACGGCGACGAGCAGTACTTC
abundance: .; d_gene: .; v_gene: TRBV30; j_gene: TRBJ1-2; CDR3aa: CAWSDGGLNGYTF; CDR3nt: TGTGCCTGGAGCGACGGGGGTTTAAATGGCTACACCTTC
abundance: .; d_gene: TRBD1; v_gene: TRBV5-5; j_gene: TRBJ1-5; CDR3aa: CASSLPQGNSNQPQHF; CDR3nt: TGTGCCAGCAGCTTACCACAGGGGAATAGCAATCAGCCCCAGCATTTT
abundance: .; d_gene: .; v_gene: TRBV6-6; j_gene: TRBJ2-6; CDR3aa: CASSPPGVSGANVLTF; CDR3nt: TGTGCCAGCAGTCCGCCAGGGGTCTCTGGGGCCAACGTCCTGACTTTC
abundance: .; d_gene: .; v_gene: TRBV2; j_gene: TRBJ2-3; CDR3aa: CASSTAESWAGVTQYF; CDR3nt: TGTGCCAGCAGTACCGCAGAAAGTTGGGCCGGGGTTACGCAGTATTTT
abundance: .; d_gene: TRBD2; v_gene: TRBV14; j_gene: TRBJ2-2; CDR3aa: CASRPGLNTGELFF; CDR3nt: TGTGCCAGCCGACCGGGACTAAACACCGGGGAGCTGTTTTTT
abundance: .; d_gene: .; v_gene: TRBV6-2/TRBV6-3; j_gene: TRBJ1-1; CDR3aa: CASSYSITGGGTEAFF; CDR3nt: TGTGCCAGCAGTTACTCGATAACGGGAGGGGGCACTGAAGCTTTCTTT
abundance: .; d_gene: TRBD2; v_gene: TRBV5-4; j_gene: TRBJ2-3; CDR3aa: CASSSRAGALTDTQYF; CDR3nt: TGTGCCAGCAGCTCCAGAGCGGGAGCACTGACAGATACGCAGTATTTT
abundance: .; d_gene: TRBD1; v_gene: TRBV19; j_gene: TRBJ2-1; CDR3aa: CASSLQGDNEQFF; CDR3nt: TGTGCCAGTAGTCTACAGGGGGACAATGAGCAGTTCTTC
abundance: .; d_gene: .; v_gene: TRBV7-6; j_gene: TRBJ2-3; CDR3aa: CASSLVPKAAQDTQYF; CDR3nt: TGTGCCAGCAGCTTAGTTCCCAAAGCGGCCCAAGATACGCAGTATTTT
abundance: .; d_gene: .; v_gene: TRBV5-1; j_gene: TRBJ1-1; CDR3aa: CASSVAEGLELHTEAFF; CDR3nt: TGCGCCAGCAGCGTGGCGGAGGGGCTGGAATTGCACACTGAAGCTTTCTTT
abundance: .; d_gene: TRBD2; v_gene: TRBV4-1; j_gene: TRBJ2-2; CDR3aa: CASSQSLAGATGGELFF; CDR3nt: TGCGCCAGCAGCCAATCCCTAGCGGGAGCAACCGGCGGGGAGCTGTTTTTT
abundance: .; d_gene: TRBD2; v_gene: TRBV3-1/TRBV3-2; j_gene: TRBJ2-7; CDR3aa: CASSSGTSGLVEQYF; CDR3nt: TGTGCCAGCAGCTCCGGGACTAGCGGGTTGGTCGAGCAGTACTTC
abundance: .; d_gene: .; v_gene: TRBV7-9; j_gene: TRBJ2-3; CDR3aa: CASSLLASYTDTQYF; CDR3nt: TGTGCCAGCAGCTTACTCGCCTCCTACACAGATACGCAGTATTTT
abundance: .; d_gene: .; v_gene: TRBV28; j_gene: TRBJ1-5; CDR3aa: CASSRPGGGNQPQHF; CDR3nt: TGTGCCAGCAGTCGCCCCGGGGGAGGGAATCAGCCCCAGCATTTT
abundance: few; d_gene: TRBD1; v_gene: TRBV9; j_gene: TRBJ1-4; CDR3aa: CASSVASPRTGESATNEKLFF; CDR3nt: TGTGCCAGCAGCGTAGCTTCCCCGAGGACAGGTGAAAGTGCAACTAATGAAAAACTGTTTTTT
abundance: many; d_gene: .; v_gene: TRBV2; j_gene: TRBJ1-6; CDR3aa: CASRAGMDSPLHF; CDR3nt: TGTGCCAGCAGGGCAGGGATGGATTCACCCCTCCACTTT
abundance: once; d_gene: .; v_gene: TRBV19; j_gene: TRBJ2-6; CDR3aa: CASSPTGANVLTF; CDR3nt: TGTGCCAGTAGTCCTACTGGGGCCAACGTCCTGACTTTC
abundance: .; d_gene: .; v_gene: TRBV28; j_gene: TRBJ2-1; CDR3aa: CASSLGRDEQFF; CDR3nt: TGTGCCAGCAGTTTAGGGAGAGATGAGCAGTTCTTC
abundance: .; d_gene: TRBD2; v_gene: TRBV7-9; j_gene: TRBJ2-3; CDR3aa: CASSSPGTSGRKIDTDTQYF; CDR3nt: TGTGCCAGCAGCAGTCCCGGGACTAGCGGGAGAAAGATTGATACAGATACGCAGTATTTT
abundance: .; d_gene: .; v_gene: TRBV28; j_gene: TRBJ1-3; CDR3aa: CASSWTLFRGNRGNTIYF; CDR3nt: TGTGCCAGCAGCTGGACACTCTTTAGGGGGAATCGTGGAAACACCATATATTTT
abundance: .; d_gene: TRBD2; v_gene: TRBV11-2; j_gene: TRBJ2-5; CDR3aa: CASSFPTSGIGETQYF; CDR3nt: TGTGCCAGCAGCTTTCCGACTAGCGGGATTGGGGAGACCCAGTACTTC
abundance: .; d_gene: .; v_gene: TRBV29-1; j_gene: TRBJ1-5; CDR3aa: CSVEDQGQPQHF; CDR3nt: TGCAGCGTTGAAGACCAGGGGCAGCCCCAGCATTTT
abundance: .; d_gene: .; v_gene: TRBV2; j_gene: TRBJ2-5; CDR3aa: CASNARSGRETQYF; CDR3nt: TGTGCCAGCAATGCAAGGTCAGGGAGGGAGACCCAGTACTTC
abundance: few; d_gene: .; v_gene: TRBV3-1/TRBV3-2; j_gene: TRBJ1-6; CDR3aa: CASSQDRAGSPLHF; CDR3nt: TGTGCCAGCAGCCAAGACAGGGCTGGTTCACCCCTCCACTTT
abundance: few; d_gene: .; v_gene: TRBV28; j_gene: TRBJ1-3; CDR3aa: CASMESSPRNTIYF; CDR3nt: TGTGCCAGCATGGAGTCGTCCCCACGAAACACCATATATTTT
abundance: .; d_gene: .; v_gene: TRBV29-1; j_gene: TRBJ2-5; CDR3aa: CSVGGQQETQYF; CDR3nt: TGCAGCGTTGGTGGGCAGCAAGAGACCCAGTACTTC
abundance: .; d_gene: TRBD2; v_gene: TRBV10-3; j_gene: TRBJ2-3; CDR3aa: CAISEQGLAGADTQYF; CDR3nt: TGTGCCATCAGTGAGCAGGGGCTAGCGGGAGCAGATACGCAGTATTTT
abundance: .; d_gene: TRBD1; v_gene: TRBV14; j_gene: TRBJ2-7; CDR3aa: CASSPTGNPYEQYF; CDR3nt: TGTGCCAGCAGCCCGACAGGGAACCCCTACGAGCAGTACTTC
abundance: .; d_gene: .; v_gene: TRBV5-1; j_gene: TRBJ1-3; CDR3aa: CASSPSDSGNTIYF; CDR3nt: TGCGCCAGCAGCCCTTCAGACTCTGGAAACACCATATATTTT
abundance: .; d_gene: .; v_gene: TRBV5-6; j_gene: TRBJ2-5; CDR3aa: CASSHWILYGTPQETQYF; CDR3nt: TGTGCCAGCAGCCACTGGATTTTGTACGGGACTCCCCAAGAGACCCAGTACTTC
abundance: .; d_gene: .; v_gene: TRBV18; j_gene: TRBJ2-1; CDR3aa: CASSPQGTSSYNEQFF; CDR3nt: TGTGCCAGCTCACCTCAGGGGACGAGCTCCTACAATGAGCAGTTCTTC
abundance: .; d_gene: TRBD2; v_gene: TRBV7-2; j_gene: TRBJ2-1; CDR3aa: CASSFNRGGDNEQFF; CDR3nt: TGTGCCAGCAGCTTCAACCGGGGGGGGGACAATGAGCAGTTCTTC
abundance: .; d_gene: TRBD2; v_gene: TRBV10-1; j_gene: TRBJ2-1; CDR3aa: CASSEWASGSSYNEQFF; CDR3nt: TGCGCCAGCAGTGAGTGGGCTAGCGGGAGCTCCTACAATGAGCAGTTCTTC
abundance: .; d_gene: TRBD1; v_gene: TRBV12-5; j_gene: TRBJ2-3; CDR3aa: CASGPGQTGTDTQYF; CDR3nt: TGTGCTAGTGGTCCGGGACAGACGGGCACAGATACGCAGTATTTT
abundance: .; d_gene: TRBD2; v_gene: TRBV11-2; j_gene: TRBJ2-3; CDR3aa: CASSLDGGRADTQYF; CDR3nt: TGTGCCAGCAGCTTAGACGGCGGGAGGGCAGATACGCAGTATTTT
abundance: .; d_gene: .; v_gene: TRBV7-9; j_gene: TRBJ2-1; CDR3aa: CASSLDRALGSHEQFF; CDR3nt: TGTGCCAGCAGCTTAGATAGGGCGTTAGGGAGCCATGAGCAGTTCTTC
abundance: .; d_gene: .; v_gene: TRBV18; j_gene: TRBJ2-1; CDR3aa: CASSPPPQGTHEQFF; CDR3nt: TGTGCCAGCTCACCACCGCCACAGGGCACCCATGAGCAGTTCTTC
abundance: .; d_gene: .; v_gene: TRBV4-2; j_gene: TRBJ2-5; CDR3aa: CASSQEPPGLPYSQETQYF; CDR3nt: TGTGCCAGCAGCCAAGAGCCACCGGGACTCCCCTACTCCCAGGAGACCCAGTACTTC
abundance: .; d_gene: TRBD2; v_gene: TRBV12-3/TRBV12-4; j_gene: TRBJ2-7; CDR3aa: CASRLAGGYEQYF; CDR3nt: TGTGCCAGCAGGCTAGCGGGTGGCTACGAGCAGTACTTC
abundance: .; d_gene: .; v_gene: TRBV19; j_gene: TRBJ1-1; CDR3aa: CASSKPHSSKDTEAFF; CDR3nt: TGTGCCAGTAGTAAGCCTCACAGCAGCAAGGACACTGAAGCTTTCTTT
abundance: .; d_gene: TRBD2; v_gene: TRBV5-1; j_gene: TRBJ2-7; CDR3aa: CASSSEPGLAGEQYF; CDR3nt: TGCGCCAGCAGCTCAGAACCGGGACTAGCGGGGGAGCAGTACTTC